The clone carrying this TCR beta chain was recorded once. TCRdb's copy holds only in-frame clones and misses some; the assay was immunoSEQ multiplex PCR. The data show more than 80,000 clones, less than 95% seen once. The data were obtained in a study of OX40 agonist ivuxolimab in advanced cancers. The sequence was obtained from an adult with an advanced solid tumor such as melanoma, head and neck, liver or kidney cancer. The sample was CD4+ or CD8+ T cells sorted from blood, taken in a trial of the OX40 agonist ivuxolimab.

The CDR3 region is CASSADNTYNEQFF. The CDR3 nucleotides read TGTGCCAGCTCTGCCGACAATACCTACAATGAGCAGTTCTTC. This chain links TRBV18 with TRBJ2-1; D uncertain. This CDR3 region has 14 residues. Germline assignment: CDR1 KGHSH and CDR2 LQKENI. The ends were cut back, 6 bases at V and 2 bases at J, with 11 bases in the middle.